A single sample is the source of the 14 T cell receptor beta chains below, sequenced in a study of metastatic and nonmetastatic thyroid tumors. Every patient underwent thyroid surgery untreated. MiXCR reprocessed the PCR reads for TCRdb. This table has around 41,000 clones, roughly 31% appearing once. The sequenced sample consisted of blood. These TCRs come from a male donor with papillary thyroid cancer or a benign thyroid nodule (not recorded which). Some clones in this sample may be carry-over from other donors' samples.

On this clone itself: The junction and the germline gene differ at one end; a read error may be behind it. The chain joins TRBV10-3 to TRBJ2-7, with D tentatively TRBD1 (6 bases). The CDR3 is made up of 14 amino acids. Per germline, CDR1 ENHRY and CDR2 SYGVKD. The CDR3 protein is CASLLEERGYEQYF. The CDR3 coding sequence is TGTGCCAGCCTGCTGGAGGAGAGGGGGTACGAGCAGTACTTT.

This clone was found a few times. This rearrangement joins TRBV10-3 to TRBJ2-2; 8 bases map to TRBD2. Germline trimming cut 8 bases from V and 4 bases from J; bases unmatched to any gene: 6. The germline gives CDR1 ENHRY, CDR2 SYGVKD. CDR3 length equals 14 residues. CDR3 protein: CAIRAGDTTGELFF. For the CDR3, the DNA is TGTGCCATCCGAGCGGGGGATACCACCGGGGAGCTGTTTTTT.

Details on this clone: The junction departs from the called germline gene at one end, perhaps through a read error. The chain couples TRBV12-3 or TRBV12-4 to TRBJ2-3, with D possibly TRBD2 on 5 matching bases. This CDR3 region has 15 residues. For the CDR3, the DNA is TGTGCCAGCAGTTTAGTCTCTAGCCCCACAGATTCGCAGTATTTT. As protein: CASSLVSSPTDSQYF.

Comments on this clone: One end of the junction is discordant with germline, which a read error may explain. V gene TRBV6-1 combines with J gene TRBJ2-5, with a tentative D call TRBD1 (5 bases). The V gene's germline CDR1 is MNHNS and CDR2 SASEGT. This CDR3 has 15 residues. The CDR3 DNA reads as TGTGCCAGCAGTGAAGCGGGCAGGGAAGGAGAGACCAAGTACTTC. Its protein product is CASSEAGREGETKYF.

J is TRBJ2-7 and V is TRBV28, with TRBD1 matching 8 bases. Per germline, CDR1 MDHEN and CDR2 SYDVKM. The CDR3 has 15 residues. V dropped 4 bases and J dropped 2; count of bases not matched to a gene: 7. The CDR3 nucleotides read TGTGCCAGCAGTTCGACCGGGACAGGAACCTACGAGCAGTACTTC. Translation: CASSSTGTGTYEQYF.

This clone has at least ten counts. The V gene is TRBV6-1, the J gene TRBJ2-5, with 9 bases that match TRBD2. Germline V gene lookup returns CDR1 MNHNS and CDR2 SASEGT. V lost 8 bases and J lost 5; bases outside the gene matches: 15. The CDR3 runs to 16 residues. The CDR3 sequence is CASDTAGGGPAETQYF. The CDR3 DNA reads TGTGCCAGCGACACAGCGGGGGGAGGGCCCGCGGAGACCCAGTACTTC.

The rearrangement links TRBV9 to TRBJ2-1, with D perhaps TRBD1 (5 bases). The CDR3 spans 14 residues. Trimming stripped 1 base from V and 5 bases from J, with 10 bases between. Germline CDR1 reads SGDLS; CDR2 reads YYNGEE. The CDR3 sequence: CASSVSSRDNEQFF. The CDR3, as DNA: TGTGCCAGCAGCGTATCTTCCAGGGACAATGAGCAGTTCTTC.

This clone was seen many times. The J gene is TRBJ1-1, the V gene TRBV19; D call uncertain. Trimming shortened V by 1 base and J by 5 bases, and 14 bases separated the two germline ends. The V gene's germline CDR1 is LNHDA and CDR2 SQIVND (reference sequence). The CDR3 runs to 15 residues. Here the CDR3 DNA reads TGTGCCAGTAGTATAGTTCGGACCGGGATGACTGAAGCTTTCTTT. This encodes CASSIVRTGMTEAFF.

This clone was found many times. The chain combines TRBV3-1 with TRBJ2-5; the match to TRBD1 covers 7 bases. J gave up 2 bases and V 5 bases, and 17 bases lay outside the gene matches. There are 18 residues in the CDR3. Germline V gene data show CDR1 as LGHDT and CDR2 as YNNKEL (reference sequence). DNA for the CDR3: TGTGCCAGCAGCTCCCACGGGACAGCTTACTCCTTACAAGAGACCCAGTACTTC. Amino acid sequence: CASSSHGTAYSLQETQYF.

This clone was counted between two and nine times. V is TRBV19 and J is TRBJ1-4; 7 bases are shared with TRBD1. This CDR3 is built from 15 residues. Germline V gene sequence: CDR1 LNHDA, CDR2 SQIVND (reference sequence). The V gene end was trimmed by 5 bases and the J gene end by 0 bases; junction bases not matched to a gene: 3. The chain's CDR3 is CASSRGTATNEKLFF. CDR3 DNA sequence: TGTGCCAGTAGTCGGGGGACAGCAACTAATGAAAAACTGTTTTTT.

This clone was counted once. The genes are TRBV20-1 and TRBJ1-2; no reliable D call. Germline values: CDR1 DFQATT, CDR2 SNEGSKA (reference sequence). The CDR3 runs to 12 residues. V lost 2 bases and J 5 bases, leaving 9 bases between the germline ends. This CDR3 is CSARPILYGYTF. In DNA form, the CDR3 reads TGCAGTGCTAGACCGATCCTTTATGGCTACACCTTC.

This clone was counted many times. The chain employs TRBV11-2 and TRBJ2-7; D remains ambiguous. V was cut by 4 bases and J by 4 bases, with 8 bases left in between. The CDR3 is 12 residues long. Per germline, CDR1 SGHAT and CDR2 FQNNGV. CDR3 DNA sequence: TGTGCCAGCAGCTCTAGTAGTTACGAGCAGTACTTC. Protein product: CASSSSSYEQYF.

This clone has only a few counts. At one end, the junction sequence differs from germline, possibly due to a read error. The chain joins TRBV24-1 to TRBJ2-7, with a weak D call TRBD1 (5 bases). The CDR3 consists of 12 residues. The V gene's germline CDR1 is KGHDR and CDR2 SFDVKD. CDR3 residues: CVTSQGSYEKYF. The CDR3 DNA reads TGTGTCACCAGTCAGGGTTCCTACGAGAAGTACTTC.

This clone showed up many times. The chain recombines TRBV20-1 with TRBJ2-5, with D possibly TRBD1 on 6 matching bases. CDR3 length: 15 residues. Germline V gives CDR1 DFQATT, CDR2 SNEGSKA (reference sequence). With 0 bases removed from V and 2 bases from J, the gap between germline ends came to 13 bases. The CDR3 loop reads CSARDETGLQETQYF. The CDR3 nucleotides read TGCAGTGCTAGAGACGAGACAGGCCTACAAGAGACCCAGTACTTC.